The 14 T cell receptor beta chains below all came from one sample that was sequenced in a study of OX40 agonist ivuxolimab in advanced cancers. Assay used: immunoSEQ multiplex PCR; TCRdb lists only in-frame clones, some missing. The profile shows 60,000 to 85,000 clones, roughly 90% of them singletons. The sequencing here drew on CD4+ or CD8+ T cells sorted from blood, taken in a trial of the OX40 agonist ivuxolimab. Source of these receptors: an adult with an advanced solid tumor such as melanoma, head and neck, liver or kidney cancer.

This clone was seen only once. The V call is TRBV19, the J call TRBJ1-1; TRBD1 aligns across 7 bases. After removal of 3 bases from V and 7 bases from J, the junction contained 11 bases not matched to a gene. The CDR3 length is 15 residues. The germline gives CDR1 LNHDA, CDR2 SQIVND (reference sequence). CDR3 residues: CASSIWTGPNNEAFF. CDR3 nucleotide sequence: TGTGCCAGTAGTATTTGGACAGGACCTAATAATGAAGCTTTCTTT.

The chain uses TRBV4-1 and TRBJ1-2; D gene uncertain. V lost 6 bases, J lost 2 bases, and 16 bases lay in between. Germline loops: CDR1 MGHRA, CDR2 YSYEKL. This CDR3 region has 15 residues. CDR3 sequence (DNA): TGCGCCAGCAGTGTGGCCGGAGCGACAAACTATGGCTACACCTTC. Translation: CASSVAGATNYGYTF.

This clone was found once. The chain carries TRBV7-6 and TRBJ2-3; TRBD2 is a possible D gene (5 bases). The CDR3 totals 15 residues. The germline V and J ends were trimmed by 2 bases and 0 bases, with 9 bases remaining between them. Germline CDR1 is SGHVS and CDR2 is FNYEAQ. CDR3 in amino acids: CASSLSSLSTDTQYF. CDR3 DNA sequence: TGTGCCAGCAGCTTATCTAGCCTTAGCACAGATACGCAGTATTTT. Full variable domain (missing parts from reference TRBV7-6 and TRBJ2-3): GAGVSQSPRYKVTKRGQDVALRCDPISGHVSLYWYRQALGQGPEFLTYFNYEAQQDKSGLPNDRFSAERPEGSISTLTIQRTEQRDSAMYRCASSLSSLSTDTQYFGPGTRLTVL.

V usage is TRBV28 and J usage is TRBJ2-7, with D maybe TRBD2 (5 bases). The ends were cut back, 8 bases at V and 6 bases at J, with 11 bases in the middle. The CDR3 consists of 11 residues. Per the germline V gene, CDR1 is MDHEN and CDR2 is SYDVKM. Here the CDR3 DNA reads TGTGCCAGCCTAGCCCTGGCCGAGCAGTACTTC. Protein: CASLALAEQYF.

The rearrangement joins TRBV9 to TRBJ1-4, with D hard to call. The V gene lost 4 bases and the J gene lost 7 bases, with 11 bases spanning the gap. CDR1 SGDLS and CDR2 YYNGEE come from the germline V gene. CDR3 length equals 13 residues. This CDR3 is CASSTRPGEKLFF. The CDR3 DNA sequence: TGTGCCAGCAGCACTCGTCCGGGTGAAAAACTGTTTTTT.

The rearrangement joins TRBV5-1 to TRBJ2-7; 7 nucleotides line up with TRBD1. V shed 4 bases, J shed 7 bases, and the junction held 11 bases outside the gene matches. CDR1 and CDR2 from the germline V gene are SGHRS and YFSETQ. The CDR3 contains 14 residues. In DNA, the CDR3 is TGCGCCAGCAGCCCGACAGGGTTCGGGATGGAGCAGTACTTC. Its translation: CASSPTGFGMEQYF.

The V gene is TRBV20-1, the J gene TRBJ2-5; unclear D gene. Trimming took 1 base from V and 3 from J, leaving 3 bases between them. Per germline, CDR1 DFQATT and CDR2 SNEGSKA (reference sequence). The CDR3 spans 11 residues. The CDR3 coding sequence is TGCAGTGCTAGAGCGGAAGAGACCCAGTACTTC. Translated, it gives CSARAEETQYF.

V is TRBV5-1 and J is TRBJ2-1; TRBD1 matches 9 bases. Germline assignment: CDR1 SGHRS and CDR2 YFSETQ. This CDR3 has 14 amino acids. V shed 2 bases, J shed 6 bases, and the junction held 3 bases outside the gene matches. The CDR3 bases are TGCGCCAGCAGCTTCCCGGACAGGGGCAATGAGCAGTTCTTC. Its translation: CASSFPDRGNEQFF.

The V and J genes are TRBV28 and TRBJ2-7; 9 bases agree with TRBD1. The CDR3 runs to 12 residues. J gave up 9 bases and V 2 bases, and 2 bases lay outside the gene matches. Germline lookup yields CDR1 MDHEN and CDR2 SYDVKM. CDR3: CASSLRGQGQYF. In nucleotides, the CDR3 is TGTGCCAGCAGTTTAAGGGGACAGGGGCAGTACTTC. Using reference TRBV28 and TRBJ2-7 for the parts outside the CDR3, the full variable domain is DVKVTQSSRYLVKRTGEKVFLECVQDMDHENMFWYRQDPGLGLRLIYFSYDVKMKEKGDIPEGYSVSREKKERFSLILESASTNQTSMYLCASSLRGQGQYFGPGTRLTVT.

The chain has TRBV5-4 and TRBJ2-3; 13 bases fit TRBD2. J gave up 2 bases and V 5 bases, and 8 bases lay outside the gene matches. This CDR3 has 17 amino acids. Germline V CDR1 and CDR2: SGHNT, YYREEE (reference sequence). The chain's CDR3 is CASRSGLAGVITDTQYF. The CDR3 DNA reads TGTGCCAGCAGATCCGGACTAGCGGGAGTGATCACAGATACGCAGTATTTT. Drawing the rest from reference TRBV5-4 and TRBJ2-3, the complete variable domain is ETGVTQSPTHLIKTRGQQVTLRCSSQSGHNTVSWYQQALGQGPQFIFQYYREEENGRGNFPPRFSGLQFPNYSSELNVNALELDDSALYLCASRSGLAGVITDTQYFGPGTRLTVL.

The chain joins TRBV27 to TRBJ2-1, with D maybe TRBD1 (6 bases). The CDR3 covers 15 residues. Trimming left V 5 bases short and J 5 bases short, with 16 bases between. The germline CDR1 and CDR2 sequences are MNHEY and SMNVEV (reference sequence). The CDR3 loop is CASSLLGAQNNEQFF. In nucleotides, the CDR3 is TGTGCCAGCAGTCTCCTGGGGGCCCAAAACAATGAGCAGTTCTTC.

The chain links TRBV2 to TRBJ1-1; 8 bases are a match to TRBD1. V shed 6 bases and J 3 bases; nucleotides not matched to a gene: 3. In germline, CDR1 is SNHLY, CDR2 FYNNEI. This CDR3 spans 13 amino acids. The CDR3 loop is CASSGQGYTEAFF. The CDR3 coding sequence is TGTGCCAGCAGCGGACAGGGATACACTGAAGCTTTCTTT.

This clone appeared a few times. The J gene is TRBJ1-1, the V gene TRBV28; D possibly corresponds to TRBD1 (5 bases). V lost 7 bases to trimming and J lost 1 base, with 10 bases between them. The germline V gene has CDR1 MDHEN and CDR2 SYDVKM. This CDR3 is built from 13 residues. The CDR3 coding sequence is TGTGCCAGCACGGGGCCCGGGAACACTGAAGCTTTCTTT. Translating it yields CASTGPGNTEAFF.

J is TRBJ1-1 and V is TRBV28; D is undetermined. V was cut by 6 bases and J by 1 base, with 12 bases left in between. Germline CDR1 is MDHEN and CDR2 is SYDVKM. The CDR3 has 14 residues. CDR3 sequence reads: CASSSMRRNTEAFF. The CDR3 DNA follows: TGTGCCAGCAGCTCCATGCGGCGGAACACTGAAGCTTTCTTT.